This TCR beta chain was identified in a study of cytomegalovirus exposure and HLA in healthy donors. Study outcomes and limitations: Later analysis demonstrated an association between a missense DCLRE1C variant and TCR beta V- and J-gene trimming. Some V segments could not be told apart, so they were left out, TRBV6-2 and TRBV6-3 among them. The investigators catalogued 150 to 200 TCR beta chains as cytomegalovirus-associated. Common viral pathogens seemed to be connected with several of the most significant clusters, according to a later analysis.

Regarding this clone: The antigen is unknown.

The primer mix had 60 Vbeta and 13 Jbeta primers. Assay: immunoSEQ multiplex PCR; the TCRdb copy retains only in-frame clones and omits some. The sample includes 110,000 to 150,000 clones, 84% seen only once; the top ten take over 2%. Germline V gives CDR1 MNHNS, CDR2 SASEGT. After removal of 5 bases from V and 6 bases from J, the junction contained 7 bases not matched to a gene. The CDR3 runs to 13 residues. This chain links TRBV6-1 with TRBJ2-7; 7 nucleotides align to TRBD1. The sequence was collected from a boy younger than 10 in good health and CMV-seronegative. Sequenced sample: PBMCs. CDR3 in amino acids: CASSRDRVTEQYF. DNA for the CDR3: TGTGCCAGCAGTCGAGACAGGGTGACCGAGCAGTACTTC.